One and the same sample provided the 8 T cell receptor beta chains below, sequenced in a study of cytomegalovirus exposure and HLA in healthy donors. TCRdb's copy holds only in-frame clones and misses some; the assay was immunoSEQ multiplex PCR. The sample includes 66,000 or so clones, 95% to 97% seen only once; the top ten take around 1.5%. Material for sequencing was PBMCs. The receptors were sampled from a woman aged 18 to 35 in good health and CMV-seropositive.

The J gene is TRBJ2-1, the V gene TRBV7-9, with 12 nucleotides matching TRBD2. This CDR3 comprises 19 residues. Trimming cost V 2 bases and J 6 bases; bases outside gene matches: 14. Germline lookup yields CDR1 SEHNR and CDR2 FQNEAQ (reference sequence). CDR3 DNA: TGTGCCAGCAGCTTACCCCGGGCTAGCGGGAGGGCGAGTTTCAATGAGCAGTTCTTC. Translation: CASSLPRASGRASFNEQFF.

The chain links TRBV6-1 to TRBJ2-5; 10 bases map to TRBD2. The CDR3 runs 14 residues. Germline CDR1 and CDR2: MNHNS and SASEGT. The trim removed 7 bases at V and 2 bases at J, leaving 4 bases unmatched. CDR3 DNA sequence: TGTGCCAGCAACCTAGCGGGGGCACAAGAGACCCAGTACTTC. Residues: CASNLAGAQETQYF.

V and J are TRBV4-1 and TRBJ2-1, with D maybe TRBD1 (6 bases). The V and J ends lost 5 bases and 5 bases respectively, with 13 bases between them. The CDR3 covers 14 residues. Germline CDR1 is MGHRA and CDR2 is YSYEKL. CDR3 sequence: CASSNPTGHNEQFF. The CDR3 nucleotides are TGCGCCAGCAGCAACCCGACAGGCCACAATGAGCAGTTCTTC.

V is TRBV5-4 and J is TRBJ1-2, with D uncertain. Germline V CDR1 and CDR2: SGHNT, YYREEE (reference sequence). CDR3 length: 14 residues. The V gene lost 2 bases and the J gene lost 0 bases, with 8 bases spanning the gap. This CDR3 reads CASSLREANYGYTF. The CDR3 DNA reads as TGTGCCAGCAGCTTAAGAGAGGCTAACTATGGCTACACCTTC.

Only one count was recorded for this clone. This chain uses TRBV9 with TRBJ1-2; D is unclear. V lost 0 bases to trimming and J lost 2 bases, with 5 bases between them. Germline CDR1 SGDLS, CDR2 YYNGEE. The CDR3 has 13 residues. DNA of the CDR3: TGTGCCAGCAGCGTAGAGGAGAACTATGGCTACACCTTC. Encoded protein: CASSVEENYGYTF. The full variable domain, with the rest looked up from reference TRBV9 and TRBJ1-2, is DSGVTQTPKHLITATGQRVTLRCSPRSGDLSVYWYQQSLDQGLQFLIQYYNGEERAKGNILERFSAQQFPDLHSELNLSSLELGDSALYFCASSVEENYGYTFGSGTRLTVV.

The rearrangement joins TRBV7-9 to TRBJ2-1; the match to TRBD1 covers 7 bases. Trimming at V came to 1 base and at J to 7 bases, leaving 10 bases not matched to a gene. Germline lookup yields CDR1 SEHNR and CDR2 FQNEAQ (reference sequence). The length of the CDR3 is 16 residues. The CDR3 bases are TGTGCCAGCAGCTTAGAAGGGGGCAGGATTGTGAATGAGCAGTTCTTC. Its protein product is CASSLEGGRIVNEQFF. Full variable domain (outside the CDR3, taken from reference TRBV7-9 and TRBJ2-1): DTGVSQNPRHKITKRGQNVTFRCDPISEHNRLYWYRQTLGQGPEFLTYFQNEAQLEKSRLLSDRFSAERPKGSFSTLEIQRTEQGDSAMYLCASSLEGGRIVNEQFFGPGTRLTVL.

V is TRBV7-6 and J is TRBJ2-1; D not resolved. The germline V gene encodes CDR1 SGHVS and CDR2 FNYEAQ. The germline V and J ends were trimmed by 5 bases and 5 bases, with 7 bases remaining between them. The length of the CDR3 is 12 residues. The CDR3 loop reads CASSKRDNEQFF. The CDR3 nucleotides read TGTGCCAGCAGCAAAAGAGACAATGAGCAGTTCTTC.

The chain joins TRBV6-1 to TRBJ2-1, with 16 nucleotides matching TRBD2. Germline values: CDR1 MNHNS, CDR2 SASEGT. V dropped 3 bases and J dropped 4; count of bases not matched to a gene: 6. The CDR3 has 18 residues. The CDR3: CASSEGLAGGTLYNEQFF. CDR3 coding DNA: TGTGCCAGCAGTGAGGGACTAGCGGGAGGGACCCTTTACAATGAGCAGTTCTTC.